One and the same sample provided the 7 T cell receptor beta chains below, sequenced in a study of T-cell reconstitution after alpha-beta-depleted transplantation in children. The TCRbeta library was prepared with unique molecular identifiers. TCRdb redid the calling of the PCR reads with MiXCR, one entry per CDR3 protein. Among 800,000 to 1,000,000 distinct CDR3 sequences listed, about 29% were seen once. The sample consisted of PBMCs, mostly from graft donor cells, taken 360 days after TCRalphabeta/CD19-depleted stem cell transplant. These receptor sequences come from a boy younger than two who had a stem cell transplant for SCID, so the T cells may come from the graft donor.

The sample holds a few counts of this clonotype. A junction boundary mismatches the germline segment, possibly from a read error. The chain couples TRBV12-3 or TRBV12-4 to TRBJ1-6; 8 positions agree with TRBD1. The CDR3 consists of 13 residues. CDR3 nucleotides: TGTGCCAGCAGGGGTCCGGGACAGGCAATCGAGGACTTT. Its translation is CASRGPGQAIEDF.

V is TRBV5-1 and J is TRBJ2-2; D is perhaps TRBD1 (5 bases). Trimming cost V 4 bases and J 1 base, with 14 bases left between them. CDR1 and CDR2 from the germline V gene are SGHRS and YFSETQ. The CDR3 spans 16 residues. The CDR3 DNA follows: TGCGCCAGCAGCCGAATGGGGCCGGAGAACACCGGGGAGCTGTTTTTT. It specifies CASSRMGPENTGELFF.

This clonotype showed up just a few times. The chain employs TRBV5-1 and TRBJ1-3; TRBD1 matches 8 bases. The CDR3 has 16 residues. CDR1 is SGHRS, CDR2 YFSETQ, per germline. Trimming cost V 3 bases and J 0 bases; bases outside gene matches: 5. CDR3 coding DNA: TGCGCCAGCAGCTCGGGACAGGCAAGCTCTGGAAACACCATATATTTT. Amino acids: CASSSGQASSGNTIYF.

This clonotype appeared a few times. This chain links TRBV7-6 with TRBJ2-5; D is unresolved. This CDR3 has 15 residues. Germline loops: CDR1 SGHVS, CDR2 FNYEAQ. Trimming removed 5 bases from V and 2 bases from J, with 15 bases in between. The CDR3 loop is CASSASTRPQETQYF. The CDR3 bases are TGTGCCAGCAGCGCTTCGACACGACCTCAAGAGACCCAGTACTTC.

This clonotype was seen only once. The chain joins TRBV2 to TRBJ1-5; D is unresolved. CDR1 is SNHLY and CDR2 is FYNNEI in the germline V gene. With 2 bases removed from V and 5 bases from J, the gap between germline ends came to 16 bases. The CDR3 contains 16 residues. The CDR3 region is CASSEPPLWWHQPQHF. CDR3 coding DNA: TGTGCCAGCAGTGAACCCCCGTTGTGGTGGCATCAGCCCCAGCATTTT.

CDR3 amino acids: CASSPPTGVVHEQYF. The CDR3, as DNA: TGTGCCAGCAGCCCTCCGACAGGGGTGGTCCACGAGCAGTACTTC. The chain carries TRBV28 and TRBJ2-7; 8 bases line up with TRBD1. The germline V gene has CDR1 MDHEN and CDR2 SYDVKM. J lost 5 bases, V lost 6 bases, and 12 bases had no gene match. The CDR3 is 15 residues long.

The sample holds many counts of this clonotype. The genes are TRBV6-1 and TRBJ2-1; 7 bases align to TRBD2. The CDR3 consists of 16 residues. Germline V gives CDR1 MNHNS, CDR2 SASEGT. The J segment lost 7 bases and the V segment lost 10 bases, leaving 19 bases of the junction unmatched. This CDR3 is CATRSGPGLGQNEQFF. In DNA, the CDR3 is TGTGCCACCAGGTCAGGGCCCGGACTAGGCCAAAATGAGCAGTTCTTC.